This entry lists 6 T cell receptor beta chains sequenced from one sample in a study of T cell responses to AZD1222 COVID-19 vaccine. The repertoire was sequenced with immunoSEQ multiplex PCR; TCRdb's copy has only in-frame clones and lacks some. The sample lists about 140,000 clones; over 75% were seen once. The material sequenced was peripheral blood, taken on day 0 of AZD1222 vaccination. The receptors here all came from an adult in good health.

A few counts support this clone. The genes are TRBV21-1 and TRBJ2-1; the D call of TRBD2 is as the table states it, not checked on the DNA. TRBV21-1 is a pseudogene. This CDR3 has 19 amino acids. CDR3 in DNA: TGTGCCAGCAGCAAAGAGGATCGGACTAGCGGGGAGCTCTACAATGAGCAGTTCTTC. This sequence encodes CASSKEDRTSGELYNEQFF.

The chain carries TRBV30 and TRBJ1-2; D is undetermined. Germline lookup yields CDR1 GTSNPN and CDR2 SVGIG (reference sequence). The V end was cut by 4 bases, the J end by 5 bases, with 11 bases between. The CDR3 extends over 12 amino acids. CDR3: CAWKRSVYGYTF. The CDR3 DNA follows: TGTGCCTGGAAACGCTCGGTATATGGCTACACCTTC.

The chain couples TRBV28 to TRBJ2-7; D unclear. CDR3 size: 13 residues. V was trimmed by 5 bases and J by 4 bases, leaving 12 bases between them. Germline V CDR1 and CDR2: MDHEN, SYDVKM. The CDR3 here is CASSPPPFYEQYF. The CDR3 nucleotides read TGTGCCAGCAGTCCCCCCCCCTTTTACGAGCAGTACTTC. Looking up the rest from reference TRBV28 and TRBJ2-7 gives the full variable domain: DVKVTQSSRYLVKRTGEKVFLECVQDMDHENMFWYRQDPGLGLRLIYFSYDVKMKEKGDIPEGYSVSREKKERFSLILESASTNQTSMYLCASSPPPFYEQYFGPGTRLTVT.

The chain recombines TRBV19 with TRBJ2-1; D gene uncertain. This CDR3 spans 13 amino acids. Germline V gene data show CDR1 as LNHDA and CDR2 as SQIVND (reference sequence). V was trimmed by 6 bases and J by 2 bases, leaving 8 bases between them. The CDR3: CASRSGAYNEQFF. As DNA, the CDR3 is TGTGCCAGTAGAAGTGGGGCCTACAATGAGCAGTTCTTC.

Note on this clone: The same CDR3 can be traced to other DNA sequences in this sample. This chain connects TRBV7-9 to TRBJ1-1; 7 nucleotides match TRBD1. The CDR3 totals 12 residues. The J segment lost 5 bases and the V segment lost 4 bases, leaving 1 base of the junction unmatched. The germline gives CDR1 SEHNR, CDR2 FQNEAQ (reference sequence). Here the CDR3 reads CASSSQGTEAFF. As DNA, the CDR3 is TGTGCCAGCAGCTCACAGGGGACTGAAGCTTTCTTT.

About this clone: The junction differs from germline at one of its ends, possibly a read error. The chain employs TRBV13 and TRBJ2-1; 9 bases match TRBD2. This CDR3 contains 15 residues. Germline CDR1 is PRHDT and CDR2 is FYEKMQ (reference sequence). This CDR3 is CASRRTSGRYNGQFF. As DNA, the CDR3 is TGTGCCAGCAGGCGTACTAGCGGGCGCTACAATGGGCAGTTCTTC. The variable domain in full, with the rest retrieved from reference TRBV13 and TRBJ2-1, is AAGVIQSPRHLIKEKRETATLKCYPIPRHDTVYWYQQGPGQDPQFLISFYEKMQSDKGSIPDRFSAQQFSDYHSELNMSSLELGDSALYFCASRRTSGRYNGQFFGPGTRLTVL.